Shown below are 13 T cell receptor beta chains from a single sample sequenced in a study of blood T cell repertoires in COVID-19. Sequenced by immunoSEQ multiplex PCR; TCRdb stores in-frame clones only, minus some. The table lists roughly 250,000 clones, more than 70% of them singletons. The sequenced sample consisted of PBMCs or T cells enriched from blood (not recorded which). These receptors originate from a woman aged 45 to 65 who had recovered from COVID-19.

V and J are TRBV30 and TRBJ1-6; no clear D. CDR3 length: 13 residues. Trimming cost V 5 bases and J 7 bases, with 12 bases left between them. The germline V gene encodes CDR1 GTSNPN and CDR2 SVGIG (reference sequence). The CDR3 nucleotides read TGTGCCTGGGCTCCTCTTCGGAATTCACCCCTCCACTTT. Its protein is CAWAPLRNSPLHF.

This chain uses TRBV19 with TRBJ1-5; 8 bases are shared with TRBD1. The CDR3 sequence is 17 residues long. With 9 bases clipped from V and 3 bases from J, the junction kept 16 bases outside the gene matches. Germline-derived CDR1 and CDR2 are LNHDA and SQIVND (reference sequence). Here the CDR3 reads CASRCGGDRLYNQPQHF. Written as DNA, the CDR3 is TGTGCCAGCCGCTGTGGCGGGGACAGGTTATACAATCAGCCCCAGCATTTT. Filled out from reference TRBV19 and TRBJ1-5, the complete variable domain reads DGGITQSPKYLFRKEGQNVTLSCEQNLNHDAMYWYRQDPGQGLRLIYYSQIVNDFQKGDIAEGYSVSREKKESFPLTVTSAQKNPTAFYLCASRCGGDRLYNQPQHFGDGTRLSIL.

The sample holds one count of this clone. J is TRBJ2-5 and V is TRBV10-3, with D possibly matching TRBD2 (6 bases). V lost 4 bases, J lost 1 base, and 25 bases lay in between. CDR1 is ENHRY and CDR2 is SYGVKD in the germline V gene. This CDR3 comprises 19 residues. In DNA, the CDR3 is TGTGCCATCAGTGGTATGGGATGGGGTAGCGGTCGATTCCAAGAGACCCAGTACTTC. Its protein product is CAISGMGWGSGRFQETQYF.

The rearrangement links TRBV7-2 to TRBJ1-1, with D perhaps matching TRBD1 (5 bases). The CDR3 extends over 17 amino acids. Trimming stripped 4 bases from V and 4 bases from J, with 22 bases between. Germline CDR1 SGHTA, CDR2 FQGNSA. CDR3 sequence: CASSSRRIRVGFTEAFF. CDR3 DNA: TGTGCCAGCAGCTCCAGAAGGATCAGGGTAGGATTCACTGAAGCTTTCTTT.

The gene calls are TRBV27 and TRBJ2-7, with 11 bases matching TRBD1. CDR3 size: 14 residues. V shed 7 bases and J 11 bases; nucleotides not matched to a gene: 13. The germline V gene has CDR1 MNHEY and CDR2 SMNVEV (reference sequence). CDR3 sequence reads: CASMIGQGAPMEYF. DNA for the CDR3: TGTGCCAGCATGATCGGACAGGGGGCTCCCATGGAGTACTTC.

The chain recombines TRBV7-2 with TRBJ1-1; TRBD1 might be the D (6 bases). CDR1 and CDR2 (germline): SGHTA, FQGNSA. Trimming removed 5 bases at V and 0 bases at J, with 19 bases between. This CDR3 is 17 amino acids long. CDR3 sequence: CASSHGAGDPMNTEAFF. CDR3 DNA sequence: TGTGCCAGCAGCCACGGGGCAGGGGATCCCATGAACACTGAAGCTTTCTTT.

The J gene is TRBJ1-4, the V gene TRBV4-3, with no clear D. The germline V gene encodes CDR1 LGHNA and CDR2 YSLEER. Trimming stripped 0 bases from V and 5 bases from J, with 10 bases between. The CDR3 contains 15 residues. CDR3 residues: CASSQDSRRNEKLFF. The CDR3 DNA reads TGCGCCAGCAGCCAAGACAGTCGGAGGAATGAAAAACTGTTTTTT.

The chain employs TRBV28 and TRBJ2-5; 7 bases agree with TRBD1. V lost 8 bases, J lost 5 bases, and 11 bases stayed unmatched. The CDR3 length is 14 residues. Germline V gene lookup returns CDR1 MDHEN and CDR2 SYDVKM. The CDR3 DNA reads TGTGCCAGCCGGGGCAGGGGGAGTGAGGAGACCCAGTACTTC. Its protein product is CASRGRGSEETQYF.

V is TRBV11-3 and J is TRBJ1-4; TRBD1 matches 7 bases. Germline lookup yields CDR1 SGHNT and CDR2 YENEEA. V gave up 3 bases and J gave up 7 bases; unmatched junction bases: 11. The CDR3 sequence is 16 residues long. The CDR3 is CASSLGQYGSSEKLFF. DNA for the CDR3: TGTGCCAGCAGCTTGGGACAGTACGGGTCGAGTGAAAAACTGTTTTTT.

This rearrangement joins TRBV6-5 to TRBJ2-7; weak D call: TRBD2 (6 bases). Germline loops: CDR1 MNHEY, CDR2 SVGAGI. The CDR3 runs 15 residues. V was shortened by 6 bases and J by 0 bases, with 15 bases between the two germline ends. CDR3 coding DNA: TGTGCCAGCAGGCCCGGGACTGGAAGCTCCTACGAGCAGTACTTC. Translating gives CASRPGTGSSYEQYF.

The rearrangement links TRBV4-3 to TRBJ2-5; 10 bases are shared with TRBD2. Germline V gene sequence: CDR1 LGHNA, CDR2 YSLEER. The CDR3 is 16 amino acids. V dropped 1 base and J dropped 5; count of bases not matched to a gene: 7. CDR3 sequence (DNA): TGCGCCAGCAGCCAAGGGCCAGCGGGGGGGGAGGAGACCCAGTACTTC. Its translation is CASSQGPAGGEETQYF.

This chain connects TRBV12-3 or TRBV12-4 to TRBJ1-5; D is ambiguous. The CDR3 is made up of 12 amino acids. V lost 6 bases and J lost 3, with 6 bases in between. The CDR3 here is CASRSLNQPQHF. Here the CDR3 DNA reads TGTGCCAGCAGATCTCTCAATCAGCCCCAGCATTTT.

The chain has TRBV7-9 and TRBJ1-4, with TRBD1 matching over 10 bases. The V and J ends lost 3 bases and 4 bases, in that order; junction bases with no gene match: 5. Germline V gives CDR1 SEHNR, CDR2 FQNEAQ (reference sequence). The CDR3 is made up of 16 amino acids. Here the CDR3 reads CASSFGDRGSNEKLFF. The CDR3 DNA follows: TGTGCCAGCAGCTTCGGGGACAGGGGAAGTAATGAAAAACTGTTTTTT.